The 29 T cell receptor beta chains presented below share a single source sample, sequenced in a study of blood T cell repertoires in COVID-19. The assay was immunoSEQ multiplex PCR, and TCRdb's table has in-frame clones only and misses some. The profile shows about 150,000 clones, around 85% of them singletons. Specimen: peripheral blood. The source is a human donor in a cohort sampled during active COVID-19.

At least ten counts were recorded for this clone. This chain connects TRBV2 to TRBJ2-7; D not resolved. The CDR3 runs 13 residues. V gave up 7 bases and J gave up 0 bases, with 10 bases separating them. CDR1 is SNHLY and CDR2 is FYNNEI in the germline V gene. The chain's CDR3 is CASTMQDSYEQYF. In DNA form, the CDR3 reads TGTGCCAGCACAATGCAGGACTCCTACGAGCAGTACTTC.

The chain combines TRBV9 with TRBJ1-4, with 9 bases fitting TRBD1. V trimming: 4 bases; J trimming: 8 bases; junction bases outside the gene matches: 6. The CDR3 runs to 14 residues. Germline lookup yields CDR1 SGDLS and CDR2 YYNGEE. CDR3 region: CASSITGGEEKLFF. CDR3 nucleotides: TGTGCCAGCAGCATCACAGGGGGCGAGGAAAAACTGTTTTTT.

The J gene is TRBJ2-2, the V gene TRBV6-1, with D possibly matching TRBD2 (5 bases). The CDR3 consists of 15 residues. Trimming left V 2 bases short and J 1 base short, with 8 bases between. CDR1 and CDR2 (germline): MNHNS, SASEGT. Here the CDR3 reads CASSEWAGNTGELFF. The DNA for the CDR3 is TGTGCCAGCAGTGAATGGGCGGGGAACACCGGGGAGCTGTTTTTT.

This clone was picked up one time. The CDR3 reads CAISDSPGQTSPLHF. DNA for the CDR3: TGTGCCATCAGTGATTCACCGGGACAAACTTCACCCCTCCACTTT. The J gene is TRBJ1-6, the V gene TRBV10-3; TRBD1 is a possible D gene (6 bases). CDR1 is ENHRY and CDR2 is SYGVKD in the germline V gene. Trimming stripped 3 bases from V and 9 bases from J, with 15 bases between. The CDR3 loop spans 15 amino acids.

The chain recombines TRBV6-1 with TRBJ2-6; 7 positions agree with TRBD1. Germline loops: CDR1 MNHNS, CDR2 SASEGT. The junction had 9 bases not matched to a gene; V was cut back by 4 bases and J by 0 bases. The CDR3 is made up of 18 amino acids. CDR3 residues: CASSGGQLSVSGANVLTF. The CDR3, as DNA: TGTGCCAGCAGTGGGGGACAGCTCTCCGTCTCTGGGGCCAACGTCCTGACTTTC.

In DNA form, the CDR3 reads TGCAGCGTTGAAGAAACAGGACTACGTATCCAAGAGACCCAGTACTTC. Protein sequence: CSVEETGLRIQETQYF. The V and J genes are TRBV29-1 and TRBJ2-5; D is possibly TRBD2 (6 bases). The V end lost 0 bases, the J end lost 1 base, and 15 bases lay between the germline ends. The CDR3 length is 16 residues. Germline V gene data show CDR1 as SQVTM and CDR2 as ANQGSEA.

The V and J genes are TRBV5-1 and TRBJ2-7; D is possibly TRBD1 (6 bases). The CDR3 loop spans 14 amino acids. V was shortened by 7 bases and J by 1 base, with 15 bases between the two germline ends. The germline V gene has CDR1 SGHRS and CDR2 YFSETQ. DNA of the CDR3: TGCGCCAGCGGAAGCACAGGGCCATCCTACGAGCAGTACTTC. Translated, it gives CASGSTGPSYEQYF.

The CDR3 spells CAWGAGGASTDTQYF. Written as DNA, the CDR3 is TGTGCCTGGGGGGCTGGGGGGGCTAGCACAGATACGCAGTATTTT. This chain uses TRBV30 with TRBJ2-3, with a possible D match to TRBD2 (7 bases). Deletions cut 5 bases from V and 0 bases from J, with 15 bases between. This CDR3 is 15 amino acids long. Germline V gene sequence: CDR1 GTSNPN, CDR2 SVGIG (reference sequence).

The CDR3 region has the DNA TGTGCCAGCAGTTATGGACAGGGCGCCTGGGAGACCCAGTACTTC. It codes for CASSYGQGAWETQYF. The chain couples TRBV6-5 to TRBJ2-5, with 8 nucleotides matching TRBD1. Germline CDR1 and CDR2: MNHEY and SVGAGI. The V and J ends lost 3 bases and 5 bases, in that order; junction bases with no gene match: 8. CDR3 length: 15 amino acids.

V gene TRBV3-1 (or the pseudogene TRBV3-2) combines with J gene TRBJ2-3, with TRBD1 identical over 12 bases. The V gene's germline CDR1 is LGHDT and CDR2 YNNKEL (reference sequence). This CDR3 spans 13 amino acids. J lost 8 bases, V lost 4 bases, and 1 base had no gene match. CDR3 protein: CASSRDRGLTQYF. DNA for the CDR3: TGTGCCAGCAGCCGGGACAGGGGGCTTACGCAGTATTTT.

J is TRBJ2-3 and V is TRBV7-3; 10 nucleotides line up with TRBD1. CDR1 SGHTA and CDR2 FQGTGA come from the germline V gene. The CDR3 contains 15 residues. After removal of 5 bases from V and 2 bases from J, the junction contained 4 bases not matched to a gene. The CDR3 protein is CASSGTGAYTDTQYF. The CDR3, as DNA: TGTGCCAGCAGCGGGACAGGGGCATACACAGATACGCAGTATTTT.

This clone came up once. The V and J genes are TRBV27 and TRBJ2-7; TRBD2 aligns across 8 bases. Germline CDR1 MNHEY, CDR2 SMNVEV (reference sequence). There are 13 residues in the CDR3. Trimming removed 6 bases from V and 4 bases from J; junction bases left unmatched: 5. The CDR3 DNA sequence: TGTGCCAGCAGCTCTGCGGGGGGATACGAGCAGTACTTC. It yields the protein CASSSAGGYEQYF.

The chain has TRBV11-2 and TRBJ2-1, with D unclear. V lost 1 base to trimming and J lost 6 bases, with 10 bases between them. The CDR3 is made up of 14 amino acids. CDR1 and CDR2 from the germline V gene are SGHAT and FQNNGV. In DNA form, the CDR3 reads TGTGCCAGCAGCTTAGCGGGTGGAACCAATGAGCAGTTCTTC. Its protein is CASSLAGGTNEQFF. The variable domain in full, completed from reference TRBV11-2 and TRBJ2-1, reads EAGVAQSPRYKIIEKRQSVAFWCNPISGHATLYWYQQILGQGPKLLIQFQNNGVVDDSQLPKDRFSAERLKGVDSTLKIQPAKLEDSAVYLCASSLAGGTNEQFFGPGTRLTVL.

V gene TRBV7-9 combines with J gene TRBJ1-1; D remains ambiguous. V was shortened by 5 bases and J by 5 bases, with 18 bases between the two germline ends. From germline, CDR1 is SEHNR and CDR2 FQNEAQ (reference sequence). The CDR3 totals 15 residues. The CDR3 loop reads CASSLVGREGTEAFF. In DNA form, the CDR3 reads TGTGCCAGCAGCCTCGTGGGGAGGGAAGGGACTGAAGCTTTCTTT.

This clone has just a few counts. The chain links TRBV27 to TRBJ2-3, with TRBD2 matching over 10 bases. Trimming at V came to 5 bases and at J to 0 bases, leaving 5 bases not matched to a gene. The CDR3 has 16 residues. Germline V lookup: CDR1 MNHEY, CDR2 SMNVEV (reference sequence). CDR3 bases: TGTGCCAGCAGTGTCCAACTAGCGGGGAGCACAGATACGCAGTATTTT. Its translation: CASSVQLAGSTDTQYF.

This sequence joins TRBV2 and TRBJ2-2; D is uncertain. Germline assignment: CDR1 SNHLY and CDR2 FYNNEI. V lost 6 bases to trimming and J lost 6 bases, with 14 bases between them. CDR3 length equals 14 residues. CDR3 nucleotide sequence: TGTGCCAGCAGCCCCAGAAGAGGTCCCGGGGAGCTGTTTTTT. Protein product: CASSPRRGPGELFF.

The count of this clone is one. V and J are TRBV7-6 and TRBJ1-3, with TRBD1 matching over 10 bases. V gave up 3 bases and J gave up 1 base; unmatched junction bases: 6. Germline CDR1 reads SGHVS; CDR2 reads FNYEAQ. This CDR3 has 17 amino acids. In DNA form, the CDR3 reads TGTGCCAGCAGCTTCGGCCGGGACAGGGGTTCTGGAAACACCATATATTTT. Amino acids: CASSFGRDRGSGNTIYF. The full variable domain, with the rest looked up from reference TRBV7-6 and TRBJ1-3, is GAGVSQSPRYKVTKRGQDVALRCDPISGHVSLYWYRQALGQGPEFLTYFNYEAQQDKSGLPNDRFSAERPEGSISTLTIQRTEQRDSAMYRCASSFGRDRGSGNTIYFGEGSWLTVV.

A single count supports this clone. The chain joins TRBV19 to TRBJ1-5; tentative D call: TRBD1 (5 bases). Per germline, CDR1 LNHDA and CDR2 SQIVND (reference sequence). Between the trimmed V and J ends, which lost 0 bases and 4 bases, there was a span of 10 bases. This CDR3 has 15 residues. The CDR3 loop is CASSIEGHINQPQHF. The CDR3 region has the DNA TGTGCCAGTAGTATAGAAGGACACATTAATCAGCCCCAGCATTTT.

This clone has only one observation. The gene calls are TRBV28 and TRBJ1-5; weak D call: TRBD1 (6 bases). The CDR3 consists of 13 residues. Germline CDR1 is MDHEN and CDR2 is SYDVKM. The V and J ends lost 5 bases and 6 bases respectively, with 11 bases between them. In DNA, the CDR3 is TGTGCCAGCAGTACCCCAGGGGTTCAGCCCCAGCATTTT. Translated, it gives CASSTPGVQPQHF.

Only one count was recorded for this clone. J is TRBJ1-1 and V is TRBV27; D perhaps matches TRBD1 (6 bases). Trimming removed 7 bases at V and 5 bases at J, with 17 bases between. Germline CDR1 is MNHEY and CDR2 is SMNVEV (reference sequence). The CDR3 has 14 residues. The CDR3: CASNRPGGGTEAFF. Here the CDR3 DNA reads TGTGCCAGCAACCGCCCGGGGGGCGGGACTGAAGCTTTCTTT.

The chain carries TRBV6-2 or TRBV6-3 and TRBJ2-1, with TRBD2 matching 11 bases. In germline, CDR1 is MNHEY, CDR2 SVGEGT. This CDR3 spans 17 amino acids. V gave up 6 bases and J gave up 5 bases; unmatched junction bases: 12. In nucleotides, the CDR3 is TGTGCCAGCAGCTTCCTAGCGGGGGGCCCAAGAAACAATGAGCAGTTCTTC. This translates into CASSFLAGGPRNNEQFF.

The rearrangement joins TRBV28 to TRBJ1-5, with 12 bases matching TRBD1. Trimming took 6 bases from V and 2 from J; bases not matched to a gene: 8. The CDR3 has 17 amino acids. Germline CDR1 reads MDHEN; CDR2 reads SYDVKM. The CDR3 sequence: CASSPGTGGVGNQPQHF. The DNA of the CDR3 is TGTGCCAGCAGCCCAGGGACAGGGGGCGTGGGCAATCAGCCCCAGCATTTT.

This chain connects TRBV23-1 to TRBJ1-2; TRBD1 agrees at 7 bases. TRBV23-1 is an ORF, with its function uncertain. V lost 0 bases to trimming and J lost 1 base; unmatched junction nucleotides: 11. CDR3 length equals 18 residues. CDR3 bases: TGCGCCAGCAGTCAATCTCCAATGCAGGGGGTCGGTAACTATGGCTACACCTTC. Translating it yields CASSQSPMQGVGNYGYTF.

J is TRBJ2-7 and V is TRBV27, with TRBD1 matching over 7 bases. CDR1 and CDR2 from the germline V gene are MNHEY and SMNVEV (reference sequence). V lost 6 bases, J lost 0 bases, and 8 bases stayed unmatched. CDR3 length equals 15 residues. As DNA, the CDR3 is TGTGCCAGCAGGTTAGACAGGGAGAGCTCCTACGAGCAGTACTTC. As protein: CASRLDRESSYEQYF.

The chain combines TRBV7-9 with TRBJ1-2, with 12 bases identical to TRBD1. The CDR3 is made up of 17 amino acids. V was pared by 5 bases and J by 4 bases, with 11 bases of the junction left unmatched. Germline V CDR1 and CDR2: SEHNR, FQNEAQ (reference sequence). The CDR3 loop reads CASSQAPGTGGIYGYTF. The CDR3, as DNA: TGTGCCAGCAGCCAGGCCCCCGGGACAGGGGGCATCTATGGCTACACCTTC.

This clone was observed a few times. The rearrangement joins TRBV7-7 to TRBJ2-5; 10 bases fit TRBD1. V was pared by 1 base and J by 1 base, with 3 bases of the junction left unmatched. Germline assignment: CDR1 SSHAT and CDR2 FNYEAQ (reference sequence). This CDR3 contains 16 residues. The CDR3 reads CASSLGTGGPQETQYF. The CDR3 nucleotides read TGTGCCAGCAGCTTAGGGACAGGGGGTCCCCAAGAGACCCAGTACTTC.

The CDR3 DNA follows: TGTGCCAGCAGTGATGTGGGAGAAGGCTACGAGCAGTACTTC. It specifies CASSDVGEGYEQYF. V usage is TRBV6-1 and J usage is TRBJ2-7; tentative D call: TRBD2 (5 bases). Trimming shortened V by 3 bases and J by 3 bases, and 12 bases separated the two germline ends. The CDR3 runs 14 residues. Germline assignment: CDR1 MNHNS and CDR2 SASEGT.

Notes on this clone: A much more abundant neighbour one base away suggests this may be a read error. Other DNA sequences from this sample encode an identical CDR3 as well. This rearrangement joins TRBV28 to TRBJ2-7, with 11 bases lining up with TRBD1. CDR1 MDHEN and CDR2 SYDVKM come from the germline V gene. Losses at the gene ends were 5 bases for V and 4 bases for J; bases not matched to a gene: 4. This CDR3 has 14 residues. The CDR3 sequence: CASSPGTGGYEQYF. The DNA for the CDR3 is TGTGCCAGCAGTCCCGGGACAGGGGGGTACGAGCAGTACTTC.

The chain is built from TRBV7-9 and TRBJ2-7; TRBD1 matches 8 bases. With V trimmed by 5 bases and J by 5 bases, 8 bases remained unmatched. Per germline, CDR1 SEHNR and CDR2 FQNEAQ (reference sequence). The CDR3 consists of 14 residues. The CDR3 here is CASSPRQGRNEQYF. The DNA for the CDR3 is TGTGCCAGCAGCCCCCGACAGGGGAGGAACGAGCAGTACTTC. The whole variable domain, filled in from reference TRBV7-9 and TRBJ2-7, reads DTGVSQNPRHKITKRGQNVTFRCDPISEHNRLYWYRQTLGQGPEFLTYFQNEAQLEKSRLLSDRFSAERPKGSFSTLEIQRTEQGDSAMYLCASSPRQGRNEQYFGPGTRLTVT.